A single TCR beta chain is shown here with its context. The record originates from a study of technical replicates of blood from a handful of donors. Trimming pared 10 bases from V and 5 bases from J, leaving 14 bases between. Germline CDR1 reads SNHLY; CDR2 reads FYNNEI. This CDR3 is 12 amino acids long. Sequencing used immunoSEQ multiplex PCR; TCRdb keeps in-frame clones, though not all of them. The sample lists tens of thousands of clones, 98% occurring once. The chain combines TRBV2 with TRBJ1-2; D is possibly TRBD1 (5 bases). The receptor was isolated from a human donor in good health. Sequenced sample: T cells isolated from PBMCs. CDR3 in amino acids: CATQATEYGYTF. CDR3 DNA: TGTGCCACCCAAGCGACAGAATATGGCTACACCTTC.